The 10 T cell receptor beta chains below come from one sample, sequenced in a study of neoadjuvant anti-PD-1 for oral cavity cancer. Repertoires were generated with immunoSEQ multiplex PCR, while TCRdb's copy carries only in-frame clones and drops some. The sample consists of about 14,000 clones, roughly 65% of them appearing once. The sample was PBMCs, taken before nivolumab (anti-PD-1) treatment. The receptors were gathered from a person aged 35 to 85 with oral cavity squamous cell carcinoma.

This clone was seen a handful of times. CDR3 region: CASSASGASTGELFF. In DNA form, the CDR3 reads TGCGCCAGCAGTGCTAGCGGGGCATCCACCGGGGAGCTGTTTTTT. The chain couples TRBV10-1 to TRBJ2-2; 9 bases map to TRBD2. The CDR3 consists of 15 residues. CDR1 is WNHNN and CDR2 is SYGVQD in the germline V gene (reference sequence). Trimming took 4 bases from V and 4 from J; bases not matched to a gene: 4.

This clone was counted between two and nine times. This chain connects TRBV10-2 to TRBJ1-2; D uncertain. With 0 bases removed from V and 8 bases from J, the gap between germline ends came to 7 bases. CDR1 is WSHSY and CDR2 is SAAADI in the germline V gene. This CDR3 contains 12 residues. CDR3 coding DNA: TGCGCCAGCAGTGAGTCTGTGCAGGGCTACACCTTC. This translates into CASSESVQGYTF.

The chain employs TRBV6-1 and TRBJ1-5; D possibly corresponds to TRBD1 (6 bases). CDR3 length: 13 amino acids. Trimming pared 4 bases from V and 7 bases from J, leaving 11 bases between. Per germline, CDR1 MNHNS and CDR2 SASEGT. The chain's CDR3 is CASSAGADQPQHF. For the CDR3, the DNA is TGTGCCAGCAGTGCAGGGGCGGACCAGCCCCAGCATTTT.

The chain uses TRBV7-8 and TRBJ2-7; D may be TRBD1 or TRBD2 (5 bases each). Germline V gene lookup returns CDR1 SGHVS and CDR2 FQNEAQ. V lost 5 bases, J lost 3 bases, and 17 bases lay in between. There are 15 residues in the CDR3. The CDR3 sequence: CASSPSEGRSYEQYF. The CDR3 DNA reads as TGTGCCAGCAGCCCGTCTGAGGGGCGAAGCTACGAGCAGTACTTC.

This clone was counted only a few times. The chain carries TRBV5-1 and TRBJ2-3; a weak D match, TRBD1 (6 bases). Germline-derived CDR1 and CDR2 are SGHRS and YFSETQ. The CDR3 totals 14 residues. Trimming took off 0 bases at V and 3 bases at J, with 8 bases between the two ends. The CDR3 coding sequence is TGCGCCAGCAGCTTGGACCAGGGGACAGATACGCAGTATTTT. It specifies CASSLDQGTDTQYF.

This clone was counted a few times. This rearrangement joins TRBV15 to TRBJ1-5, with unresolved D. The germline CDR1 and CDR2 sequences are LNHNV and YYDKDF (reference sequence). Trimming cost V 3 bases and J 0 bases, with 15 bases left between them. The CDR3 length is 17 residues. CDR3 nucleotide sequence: TGTGCCACCAGCAGCAAAAGGCAGGTGAATAGCAATCAGCCCCAGCATTTT. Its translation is CATSSKRQVNSNQPQHF.

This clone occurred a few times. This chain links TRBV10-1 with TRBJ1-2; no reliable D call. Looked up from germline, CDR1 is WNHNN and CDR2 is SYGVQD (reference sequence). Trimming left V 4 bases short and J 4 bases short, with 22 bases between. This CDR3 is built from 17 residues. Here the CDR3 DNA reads TGCGCCAGCAGTGCGGAGCTGCGTGCGGGAGATTGCTATGGCTACACCTTC. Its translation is CASSAELRAGDCYGYTF.

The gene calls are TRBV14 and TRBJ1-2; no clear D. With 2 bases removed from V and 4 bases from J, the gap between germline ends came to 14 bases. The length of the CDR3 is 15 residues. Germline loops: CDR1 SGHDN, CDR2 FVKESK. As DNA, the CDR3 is TGTGCCAGCAGCCAAAGATCCCGGCACGGCTATGGCTACACCTTC. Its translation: CASSQRSRHGYGYTF.

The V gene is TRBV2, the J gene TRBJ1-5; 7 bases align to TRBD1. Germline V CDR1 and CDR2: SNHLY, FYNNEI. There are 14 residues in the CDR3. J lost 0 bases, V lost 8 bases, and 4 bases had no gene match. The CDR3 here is CASGGQYSNQPQHF. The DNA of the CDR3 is TGTGCCAGCGGGGGACAGTATAGCAATCAGCCCCAGCATTTT. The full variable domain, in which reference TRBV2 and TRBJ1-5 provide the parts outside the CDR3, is EPEVTQTPSHQVTQMGQEVILRCVPISNHLYFYWYRQILGQKVEFLVSFYNNEISEKSEIFDDQFSVERPDGSNFTLKIRSTKLEDSAMYFCASGGQYSNQPQHFGDGTRLSIL.

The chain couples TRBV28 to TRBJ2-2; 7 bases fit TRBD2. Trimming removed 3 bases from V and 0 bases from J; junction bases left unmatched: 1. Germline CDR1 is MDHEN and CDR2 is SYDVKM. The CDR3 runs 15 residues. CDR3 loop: CASSFGRTNTGELFF. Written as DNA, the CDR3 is TGTGCCAGCAGTTTCGGGAGGACGAACACCGGGGAGCTGTTTTTT.